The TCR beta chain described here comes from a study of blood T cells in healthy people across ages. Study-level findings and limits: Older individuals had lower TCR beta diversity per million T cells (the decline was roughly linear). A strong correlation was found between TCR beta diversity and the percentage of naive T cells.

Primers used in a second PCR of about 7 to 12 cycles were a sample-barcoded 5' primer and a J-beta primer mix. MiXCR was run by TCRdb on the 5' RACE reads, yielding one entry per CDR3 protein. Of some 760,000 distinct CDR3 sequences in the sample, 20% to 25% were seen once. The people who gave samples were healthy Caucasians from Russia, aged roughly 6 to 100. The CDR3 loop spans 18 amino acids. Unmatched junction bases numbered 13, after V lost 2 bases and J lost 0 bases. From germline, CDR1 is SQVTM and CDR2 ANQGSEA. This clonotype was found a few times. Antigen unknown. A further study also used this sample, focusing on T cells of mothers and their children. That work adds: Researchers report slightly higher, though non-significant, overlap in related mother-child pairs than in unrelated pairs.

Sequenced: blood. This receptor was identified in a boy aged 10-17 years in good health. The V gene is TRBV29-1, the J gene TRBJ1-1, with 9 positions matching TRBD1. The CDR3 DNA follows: TGCAGCGTTGAACCCCGGAGGGACAGGGAGGGGGTGAACACTGAAGCTTTCTTT. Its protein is CSVEPRRDREGVNTEAFF.